Included here is one T cell receptor beta chain sequence, with context. Germline V gene data show CDR1 as ENHRY and CDR2 as SYGVKD. Trimming removed 4 bases from V and 5 bases from J, with 12 bases in between. This CDR3 has 14 residues. The sample is drawn from a study of technical replicates of blood from a few donors. Sequencing was performed with immunoSEQ multiplex PCR; in TCRdb, only in-frame clones are kept and a portion is missing. The sample gives 62,000 or so clones, 70% to 90% of which show up once; under 6.5% is in the top ten. The TCR comes from a human donor in good health. Some clones in this sample may be carry-over from other donors' samples. The chain employs TRBV10-3 and TRBJ2-1, with no clear D. Source material: PBMCs. CDR3 in amino acids: CAISAVSPDNEQFF. The CDR3 DNA is TGTGCCATCAGTGCGGTTAGCCCAGACAATGAGCAGTTCTTC.